This T cell receptor beta chain was retrieved from a study of CD8+ T cells in alopecia areata. With 5 bases removed from V and 7 bases from J, the gap between germline ends came to 11 bases. There are 12 residues in the CDR3. Germline V lookup: CDR1 GTSNPN, CDR2 SVGIG (reference sequence). In the case of this clone: Its antigen is unidentified.

Sequencing templates came from extracted RNA that was reverse transcribed into cDNA. Assay: immunoSEQ multiplex PCR; the TCRdb copy retains only in-frame clones and omits some. The data show over 100,000 clones, 50% to 55% seen once. Treatment described: oral pan-JAK inhibitor, 5-10 mg twice daily. It was from PBMCs that CD4+ and CD8+ T cells were sorted. Study findings and constraints: One nonresponder leaves baseline CD8+ expansion's link to response uncertain. An increase in clonality over normal scalp was evident in lesional scalp, especially alopecia totalis/universalis.

The gene calls are TRBV30 and TRBJ2-2; tentatively, D is TRBD2 (5 bases). The sequence derives from a human donor with alopecia areata. Source: CD4+ T cells sorted from blood, taken at week 4, from a patient treated with tofacitinib. DNA for the CDR3: TGTGCCTGGGGGCCGCGGGTCGGGGAGCTGTTTTTT. Protein product: CAWGPRVGELFF. The full variable domain, in which reference TRBV30 and TRBJ2-2 provide the parts outside the CDR3, is SQTIHQWPATLVQPVGSPLSLECTVEGTSNPNLYWYRQAAGRGLQLLFYSVGIGQISSEVPQNLSASRPQDRQFILSSKKLLLSDSGFYLCAWGPRVGELFFGEGSRLTVL.